A single sample is the source of the 25 T cell receptor beta chains below, sequenced in a study of blood T cell repertoires in COVID-19. Repertoires were generated with immunoSEQ multiplex PCR, while TCRdb's copy carries only in-frame clones and drops some. There are 130,000 to 150,000 clones in the sample; 87% occur only once, and less than 45% lies in the top ten. Material for sequencing was peripheral blood. These receptors all stem from a man aged 50 to 59 who had recovered from COVID-19.

The chain employs TRBV6-6 and TRBJ1-2; 8 bases align to TRBD1. This CDR3 spans 16 amino acids. Trimming took 6 bases from V and 8 from J; bases not matched to a gene: 17. Germline CDR1 reads MNHNY; CDR2 reads SVGAGI (reference sequence). The CDR3 DNA is TGTGCCAGCAGGCTCAGGGGGCGCGAGCTTGGTGACGGCTACACCTTC. This translates into CASRLRGRELGDGYTF.

The sample holds one count of this clone. This chain uses TRBV27 with TRBJ2-7, with D tentatively TRBD2 (5 bases). The CDR3 consists of 15 residues. V lost 0 bases, J lost 1 base, and 10 bases lay in between. Germline V CDR1 and CDR2: MNHEY, SMNVEV (reference sequence). Here the CDR3 reads CASSLSVEDSYEQYF. The CDR3 nucleotides read TGTGCCAGCAGTTTATCGGTGGAGGATTCCTACGAGCAGTACTTC.

The chain joins TRBV4-2 to TRBJ2-4; possibly TRBD2 for D (7 bases). The ends were cut back, 10 bases at V and 0 bases at J, with 10 bases in the middle. This CDR3 comprises 13 residues. The germline V gene has CDR1 LGHNA and CDR2 YNFKEQ. CDR3 in DNA: TGTGCCACGCGGGGGCTAGCCAAAAACATTCAGTACTTC. Protein product: CATRGLAKNIQYF.

The CDR3 protein is CASSKRVQKAEKLFF. CDR3 bases: TGTGCCAGCAGCAAACGCGTCCAAAAAGCAGAAAAACTGTTTTTT. This chain joins TRBV21-1 and TRBJ1-4. TRBV21-1 is described as a pseudogene. The CDR3 is made up of 15 amino acids.

The rearrangement uses TRBV10-3 and TRBJ2-5, with D possibly matching TRBD2 (6 bases). Germline V gene data show CDR1 as ENHRY and CDR2 as SYGVKD. V lost 6 bases and J 2 bases, leaving 13 bases between the germline ends. The CDR3 has 14 amino acids. CDR3 protein: CAIRRDKSQETQYF. CDR3 nucleotides: TGTGCCATCAGGCGGGATAAGTCTCAAGAGACCCAGTACTTC.

This clone showed up just once. This chain connects TRBV27 to TRBJ1-1, with 8 bases aligning to TRBD1. Germline V gives CDR1 MNHEY, CDR2 SMNVEV (reference sequence). The CDR3 spans 12 residues. J gave up 7 bases and V 6 bases, and 4 bases lay outside the gene matches. CDR3 region: CASSPTGVEAFF. CDR3 sequence (DNA): TGTGCCAGCAGCCCGACAGGGGTTGAAGCTTTCTTT.

The rearrangement uses TRBV14 and TRBJ1-2; 7 bases match TRBD1. The CDR3 length is 17 residues. The ends lost 5 bases at V and 2 bases at J; junction bases unmatched: 14. Germline CDR1 is SGHDN and CDR2 is FVKESK. The CDR3: CASSGRSHRGSNYGYTF. The CDR3 nucleotides are TGTGCCAGCAGCGGACGATCACACAGGGGATCCAACTATGGCTACACCTTC.

This chain joins TRBV7-2 and TRBJ1-1; tentative D call: TRBD1 (6 bases). Germline assignment: CDR1 SGHTA and CDR2 FQGNSA. The germline V and J ends were trimmed by 2 bases and 4 bases, with 8 bases remaining between them. This CDR3 has 13 amino acids. The DNA for the CDR3 is TGTGCCAGCAGCTTACAGGGGACCACTGAAGCTTTCTTT. Translated: CASSLQGTTEAFF. The complete variable domain, with remaining parts taken from reference TRBV7-2 and TRBJ1-1, reads GAGVSQSPSNKVTEKGKDVELRCDPISGHTALYWYRQSLGQGLEFLIYFQGNSAPDKSGLPSDRFSAERTGGSVSTLTIQRTQQEDSAVYLCASSLQGTTEAFFGQGTRLTVV.

The rearrangement uses TRBV5-6 and TRBJ1-1; D gene ambiguous. The CDR3 length is 14 residues. Germline loops: CDR1 SGHDT, CDR2 YYEEEE. V was clipped by 0 bases and J by 1 base, with 7 bases between them. The CDR3 DNA reads as TGTGCCAGCAGCTTGGACGCAGGGAACACTGAAGCTTTCTTT. It translates to CASSLDAGNTEAFF.

V gene TRBV4-3 combines with J gene TRBJ2-7; 8 positions match TRBD2. This CDR3 comprises 14 residues. The V gene end was trimmed by 0 bases and the J gene end by 3 bases; junction bases not matched to a gene: 1. The germline V gene encodes CDR1 LGHNA and CDR2 YSLEER. In nucleotides, the CDR3 is TGCGCCAGCAGCCAAGAGCGGGGGGACTACGAGCAGTACTTC. It encodes CASSQERGDYEQYF.

V gene TRBV19 combines with J gene TRBJ1-5; weak D call: TRBD1 (6 bases). The CDR3 runs 15 residues. CDR1 is LNHDA and CDR2 is SQIVND in the germline V gene (reference sequence). The germline V and J ends were trimmed by 3 bases and 6 bases, with 15 bases remaining between them. The CDR3 DNA reads TGTGCCAGTAGTATGTGGGCAGGGGAACGTCAGCCCCAGCATTTT. Its protein product is CASSMWAGERQPQHF.

The V call is TRBV25-1, the J call TRBJ1-2; 8 nucleotides agree with TRBD1. This CDR3 is built from 17 residues. The V segment lost 4 bases and the J segment 7 bases; nucleotides outside the gene matches: 17. The germline CDR1 and CDR2 sequences are MGHDK and SYGVNS. Here the CDR3 reads CASSGRGQADVSGGYTF. CDR3 DNA: TGTGCCAGCAGTGGACGGGGACAGGCTGATGTAAGCGGTGGCTACACCTTC.

This chain uses TRBV11-3 with TRBJ2-7; 7 positions agree with TRBD1. The length of the CDR3 is 13 residues. The J segment lost 0 bases and the V segment lost 5 bases, leaving 1 base of the junction unmatched. CDR1 is SGHNT, CDR2 YENEEA, per germline. The CDR3 is CASSRTGSYEQYF. The CDR3 bases are TGTGCCAGCAGCCGGACAGGCTCCTACGAGCAGTACTTC.

This rearrangement joins TRBV4-2 to TRBJ2-7; 7 nucleotides agree with TRBD1. V was clipped by 1 base and J by 0 bases; unmatched bases: 15. The germline CDR1 and CDR2 sequences are LGHNA and YNFKEQ. This CDR3 is 19 amino acids long. Here the CDR3 reads CASSQALGVTGILSYEQYF. CDR3 DNA sequence: TGTGCCAGCAGCCAAGCGTTAGGGGTGACAGGGATCCTCTCCTACGAGCAGTACTTC.

The V gene is TRBV30, the J gene TRBJ2-7, with 12 nucleotides matching TRBD2. Trimming at V came to 6 bases and at J to 5 bases, leaving 8 bases not matched to a gene. The CDR3 has 14 residues. Germline V gene lookup returns CDR1 GTSNPN and CDR2 SVGIG (reference sequence). The CDR3 protein is CACTSGGLADEQYF. CDR3 nucleotides: TGTGCCTGTACTAGCGGGGGGCTCGCCGACGAGCAGTACTTC.

The CDR3 coding sequence is TGTGCCAGCAGCCAAGTCCCACGCGGGACTTTTAATTACAATGAGCAGTTCTTC. It encodes CASSQVPRGTFNYNEQFF. The rearrangement joins TRBV4-2 to TRBJ2-1; TRBD2 is a possible D gene (6 bases). The CDR3 contains 18 residues. CDR1 and CDR2 (germline): LGHNA, YNFKEQ. V lost 1 base and J 4 bases, leaving 20 bases between the germline ends.

This sequence joins TRBV19 and TRBJ1-2; 9 nucleotides match TRBD1. The V and J ends lost 7 bases and 2 bases, in that order; junction bases with no gene match: 2. CDR3 size: 13 residues. Germline loops: CDR1 LNHDA, CDR2 SQIVND (reference sequence). CDR3 DNA: TGTGCCAGTATGGGGACAGGGAACTATGGCTACACCTTC. Amino acid sequence: CASMGTGNYGYTF.

The chain combines TRBV9 with TRBJ1-6; TRBD1 is a possible D gene (5 bases). The CDR3 length is 15 residues. V was cut by 3 bases and J by 2 bases, with 9 bases left in between. Germline lookup yields CDR1 SGDLS and CDR2 YYNGEE. CDR3 in DNA: TGTGCCAGCAGCGGCAGGGATACCTATAATTCACCCCTCCACTTT. This gives the protein CASSGRDTYNSPLHF.

The chain employs TRBV2 and TRBJ1-4, with a possible D match to TRBD1 (6 bases). Trimming cost V 2 bases and J 7 bases, with 11 bases left between them. CDR3 length equals 14 residues. The germline gives CDR1 SNHLY, CDR2 FYNNEI. The CDR3 sequence is CASSEKGGGEKLFF. The CDR3, as DNA: TGTGCCAGCAGTGAAAAAGGGGGTGGTGAAAAACTGTTTTTT.

This chain uses TRBV6-5 with TRBJ1-4; a weak D match, TRBD1 (5 bases). The V end lost 6 bases, the J end lost 0 bases, and 8 bases lay between the germline ends. The germline V gene has CDR1 MNHEY and CDR2 SVGAGI. The CDR3 totals 14 residues. DNA for the CDR3: TGTGCCAGCAGACCGGGGGCAACTAATGAAAAACTGTTTTTT. Translated: CASRPGATNEKLFF.

This chain connects TRBV9 to TRBJ2-1, with 8 bases fitting TRBD1. Looked up from germline, CDR1 is SGDLS and CDR2 is YYNGEE. CDR3 length: 13 residues. The J segment lost 9 bases and the V segment lost 7 bases, leaving 9 bases of the junction unmatched. The CDR3 region has the DNA TGTGCCAGCGGAGAGACAGGGGCGGGTGAGCAGTTCTTC. Protein product: CASGETGAGEQFF.

V gene TRBV4-1 combines with J gene TRBJ2-7, with 12 bases identical to TRBD2. This CDR3 has 15 amino acids. From germline, CDR1 is MGHRA and CDR2 YSYEKL. Germline trimming cut 3 bases from V and 7 bases from J; bases unmatched to any gene: 7. This CDR3 is CASSQGLAGRGEQYF. CDR3 nucleotide sequence: TGCGCCAGCAGCCAGGGACTAGCGGGCCGTGGAGAGCAGTACTTC.

This clone was observed once. V usage is TRBV29-1 and J usage is TRBJ2-1; D uncertain. Germline V lookup: CDR1 SQVTM, CDR2 ANQGSEA. The CDR3 loop spans 12 amino acids. V dropped 3 bases and J dropped 4 bases, with 7 bases sitting between them. CDR3 amino acids: CSVDDLYNEQFF. DNA for the CDR3: TGCAGCGTTGACGACTTGTACAATGAGCAGTTCTTC.

This clone was observed a handful of times. The chain employs TRBV11-3 and TRBJ2-5; TRBD2 aligns across 12 bases. The ends lost 5 bases at V and 2 bases at J; junction bases unmatched: 9. Germline V gives CDR1 SGHNT, CDR2 YENEEA. The CDR3 length is 17 residues. CDR3 nucleotides: TGTGCCAGCAGCATTGGTGTCCTAGCGGGGGGGCAAGAGACCCAGTACTTC. Encoded protein: CASSIGVLAGGQETQYF.

J is TRBJ1-1 and V is TRBV12-3 or TRBV12-4, with D tentatively TRBD1 (6 bases). The CDR3 covers 12 residues. V lost 8 bases to trimming and J lost 7 bases, with 14 bases between them. CDR3 region: CASGETGIEAFF. The DNA of the CDR3 is TGTGCCAGCGGCGAGACAGGTATTGAAGCTTTCTTT.